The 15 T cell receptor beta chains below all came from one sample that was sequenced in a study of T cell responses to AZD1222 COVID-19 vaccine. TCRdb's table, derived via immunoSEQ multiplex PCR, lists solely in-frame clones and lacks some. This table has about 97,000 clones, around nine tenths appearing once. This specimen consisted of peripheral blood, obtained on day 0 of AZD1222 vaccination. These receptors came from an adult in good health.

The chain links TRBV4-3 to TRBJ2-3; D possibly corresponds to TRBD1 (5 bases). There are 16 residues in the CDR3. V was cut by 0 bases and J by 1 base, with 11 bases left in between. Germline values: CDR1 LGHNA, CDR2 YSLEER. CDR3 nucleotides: TGCGCCAGCAGCCAAGACGGCTTAGGGGGCACAGATACGCAGTATTTT. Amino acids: CASSQDGLGGTDTQYF.

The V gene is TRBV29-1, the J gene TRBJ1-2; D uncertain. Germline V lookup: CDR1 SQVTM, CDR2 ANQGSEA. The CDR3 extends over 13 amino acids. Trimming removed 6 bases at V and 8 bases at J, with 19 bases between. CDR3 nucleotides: TGCAGCGTCGACGAGACGGGGAGTCGGGGCTACACCTTC. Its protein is CSVDETGSRGYTF.

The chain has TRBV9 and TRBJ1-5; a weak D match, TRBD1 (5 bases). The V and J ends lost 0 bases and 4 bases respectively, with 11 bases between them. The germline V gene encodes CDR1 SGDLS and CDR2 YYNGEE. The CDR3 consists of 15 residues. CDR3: CASSVGGTPNQPQHF. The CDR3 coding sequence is TGTGCCAGCAGCGTAGGAGGGACGCCTAATCAGCCCCAGCATTTT.

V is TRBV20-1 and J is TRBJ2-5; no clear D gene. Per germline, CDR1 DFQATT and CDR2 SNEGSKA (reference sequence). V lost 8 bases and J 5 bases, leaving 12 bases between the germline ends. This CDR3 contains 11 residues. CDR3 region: CSSGGRETQYF. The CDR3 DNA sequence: TGCAGTTCCGGTGGCCGGGAGACCCAGTACTTC.

This CDR3 is CASSYSNSPLHF. DNA for the CDR3: TGTGCCAGCAGTTACTCGAACTCACCCCTCCACTTT. V usage is TRBV6-5 and J usage is TRBJ1-6, with unresolved D. Germline-derived CDR1 and CDR2 are MNHEY and SVGAGI. V was trimmed by 0 bases and J by 10 bases, leaving 4 bases between them. The CDR3 spans 12 residues.

The CDR3 is CASSSDIQGSLHF. In DNA form, the CDR3 reads TGTGCCAGCAGCTCGGACATACAGGGGTCCCTCCACTTT. The chain is built from TRBV13 and TRBJ1-6, with TRBD1 identical over 7 bases. Per the germline V gene, CDR1 is PRHDT and CDR2 is FYEKMQ (reference sequence). There are 13 residues in the CDR3. V lost 4 bases to trimming and J lost 14 bases; unmatched junction nucleotides: 8.

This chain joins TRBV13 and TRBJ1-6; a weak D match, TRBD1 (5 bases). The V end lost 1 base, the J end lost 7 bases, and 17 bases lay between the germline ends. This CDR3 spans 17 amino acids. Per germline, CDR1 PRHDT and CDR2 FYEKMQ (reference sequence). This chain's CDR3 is CASSLDKGGATNSPLHF. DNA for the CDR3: TGTGCCAGCAGCTTAGATAAGGGAGGGGCGACAAATTCACCCCTCCACTTT. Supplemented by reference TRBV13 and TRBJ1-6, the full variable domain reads AAGVIQSPRHLIKEKRETATLKCYPIPRHDTVYWYQQGPGQDPQFLISFYEKMQSDKGSIPDRFSAQQFSDYHSELNMSSLELGDSALYFCASSLDKGGATNSPLHFGNGTRLTVT.

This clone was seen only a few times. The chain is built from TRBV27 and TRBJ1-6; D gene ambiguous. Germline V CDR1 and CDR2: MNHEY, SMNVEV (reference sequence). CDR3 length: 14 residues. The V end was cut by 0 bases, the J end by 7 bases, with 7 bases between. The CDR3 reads CASSLSAFNSPLHF. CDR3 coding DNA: TGTGCCAGCAGTTTATCGGCATTCAATTCACCCCTCCACTTT.

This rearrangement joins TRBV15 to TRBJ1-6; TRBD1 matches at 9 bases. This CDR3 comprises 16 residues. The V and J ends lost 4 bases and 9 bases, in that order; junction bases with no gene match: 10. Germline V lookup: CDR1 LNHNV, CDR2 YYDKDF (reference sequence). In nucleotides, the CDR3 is TGTGCCACCAGCAACAAAGCGGGACAGGGAGGTTCACCCCTCCACTTT. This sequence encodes CATSNKAGQGGSPLHF. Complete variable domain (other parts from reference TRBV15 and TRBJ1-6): DAMVIQNPRYQVTQFGKPVTLSCSQTLNHNVMYWYQQKSSQAPKLLFHYYDKDFNNEADTPDNFQSRRPNTSFCFLDIRSPGLGDTAMYLCATSNKAGQGGSPLHFGNGTRLTVT.

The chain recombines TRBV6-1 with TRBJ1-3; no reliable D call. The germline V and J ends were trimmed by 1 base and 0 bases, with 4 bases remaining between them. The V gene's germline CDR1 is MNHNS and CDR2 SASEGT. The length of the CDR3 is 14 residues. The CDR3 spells CASSEGSSGNTIYF. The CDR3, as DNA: TGTGCCAGCAGTGAAGGCAGCTCTGGAAACACCATATATTTT.

DNA of the CDR3: TGTGCCAGCAGCTTACTGATGCGTGAAAAACTGTTTTTT. It translates to CASSLLMREKLFF. The chain recombines TRBV7-2 with TRBJ1-4; D not resolved. This CDR3 contains 13 residues. Germline V CDR1 and CDR2: SGHTA, FQGNSA. Between the trimmed V and J ends, which lost 2 bases and 7 bases, there was a span of 8 bases.

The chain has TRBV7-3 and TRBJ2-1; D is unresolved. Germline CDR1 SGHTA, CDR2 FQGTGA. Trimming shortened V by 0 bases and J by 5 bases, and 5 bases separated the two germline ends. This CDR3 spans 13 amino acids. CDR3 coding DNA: TGTGCCAGCAGCTTAACGCCAGACAATGAGCAGTTCTTC. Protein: CASSLTPDNEQFF.

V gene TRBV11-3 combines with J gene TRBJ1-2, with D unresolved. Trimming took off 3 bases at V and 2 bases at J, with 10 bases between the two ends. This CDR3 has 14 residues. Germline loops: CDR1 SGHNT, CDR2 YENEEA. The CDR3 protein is CASSLSGRNYGYTF. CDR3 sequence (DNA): TGTGCCAGCAGCTTGTCCGGGAGGAACTATGGCTACACCTTC.

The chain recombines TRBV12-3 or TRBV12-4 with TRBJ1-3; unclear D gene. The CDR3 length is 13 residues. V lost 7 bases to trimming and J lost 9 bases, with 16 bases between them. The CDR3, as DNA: TGTGCCAGCACCACTCCCCCCCAATTCACCATATATTTT. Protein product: CASTTPPQFTIYF.

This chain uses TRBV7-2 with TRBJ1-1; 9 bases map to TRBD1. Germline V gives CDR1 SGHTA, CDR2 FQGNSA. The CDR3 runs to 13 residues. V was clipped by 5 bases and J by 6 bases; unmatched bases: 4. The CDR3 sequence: CASSLRQGAEAFF. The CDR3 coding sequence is TGTGCCAGCAGCCTTAGACAGGGGGCTGAAGCTTTCTTT.